The entry below gives a single TCR beta chain sequence along with its context. Cohort 3 donors were reported recovered after two negative PCRs, clearance, or symptom resolution. Original analysis: Reference gene primer amplification in the assay estimated nucleated cell counts. Using immunoSEQ multiplex PCR, the repertoire was profiled, and TCRdb retains in-frame clones only, with some absent. V, J and clone size derive from that table, while D and trimming were established from the DNA sequence. The data contain around 450,000 clones, about nine tenths of them singletons. The data belong to a study of blood T cell repertoires in COVID-19. About the study: The United States, Italy and Spain provided the acute and convalescent COVID-19 samples.

Germline V gene sequence: CDR1 MGHRA, CDR2 YSYEKL. The CDR3 runs to 17 residues. V shed 1 base and J 5 bases; nucleotides not matched to a gene: 11. The chain couples TRBV4-1 to TRBJ1-5; the match to TRBD1 covers 7 bases. Source material: PBMCs or T cells enriched from blood (not recorded which). The sequence was collected from a woman between 18 and 29 years old who had recovered from COVID-19. CDR3 sequence (DNA): TGCGCCAGCAGCCAAGCCCCAAGTCAGGGGGGTGATCAGCCCCAGCATTTT. This encodes CASSQAPSQGGDQPQHF.